This T cell receptor beta chain emerged from a study of cytomegalovirus exposure and HLA in healthy donors. V shed 1 base and J 3 bases; nucleotides not matched to a gene: 5. This CDR3 contains 15 residues. The germline gives CDR1 LGHNA, CDR2 YNFKEQ. It was with 60 Vbeta and 13 Jbeta primers that the PCR ran. Sequenced by immunoSEQ multiplex PCR; TCRdb stores in-frame clones only, minus some. The sample carries about 200,000 clones, roughly 77% recorded once. The rearrangement joins TRBV4-2 to TRBJ1-1; 7 nucleotides match TRBD1. The sequence was obtained from a woman in her 50s in good health and CMV-seronegative. The sequencing sample was made of PBMCs. The chain's CDR3 is CASSQVLRGDTEAFF. CDR3 nucleotides: TGTGCCAGCAGCCAAGTCCTCAGGGGGGACACTGAAGCTTTCTTT.